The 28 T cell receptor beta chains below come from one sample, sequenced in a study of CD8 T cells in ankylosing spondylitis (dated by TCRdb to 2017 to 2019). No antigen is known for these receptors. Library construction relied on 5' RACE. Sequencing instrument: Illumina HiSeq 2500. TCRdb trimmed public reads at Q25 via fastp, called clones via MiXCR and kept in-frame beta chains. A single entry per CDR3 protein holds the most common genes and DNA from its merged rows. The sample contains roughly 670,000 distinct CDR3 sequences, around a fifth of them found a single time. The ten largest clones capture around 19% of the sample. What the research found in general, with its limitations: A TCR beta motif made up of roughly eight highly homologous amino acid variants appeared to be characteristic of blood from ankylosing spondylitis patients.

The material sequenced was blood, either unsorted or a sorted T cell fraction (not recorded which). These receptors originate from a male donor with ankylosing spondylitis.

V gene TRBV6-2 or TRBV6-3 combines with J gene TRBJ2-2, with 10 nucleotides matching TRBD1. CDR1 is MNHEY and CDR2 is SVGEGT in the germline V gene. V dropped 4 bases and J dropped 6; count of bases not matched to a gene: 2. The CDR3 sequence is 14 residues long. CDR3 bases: TGTGCCAGCAGTTCCGGGACAGGGGCCGGGGAGCTGTTTTTT. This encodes CASSSGTGAGELFF.

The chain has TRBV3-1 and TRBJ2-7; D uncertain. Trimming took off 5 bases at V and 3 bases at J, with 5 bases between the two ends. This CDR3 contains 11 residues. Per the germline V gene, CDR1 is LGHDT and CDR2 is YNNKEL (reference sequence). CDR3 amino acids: CASSIFYEQYF. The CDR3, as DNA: TGTGCCAGCAGCATTTTCTACGAGCAGTACTTC.

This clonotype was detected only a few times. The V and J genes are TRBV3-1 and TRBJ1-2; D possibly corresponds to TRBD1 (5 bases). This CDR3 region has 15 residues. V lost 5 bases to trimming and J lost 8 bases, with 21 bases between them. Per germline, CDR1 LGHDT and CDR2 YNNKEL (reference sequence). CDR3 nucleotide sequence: TGTGCCAGCAGCACCCTAGTCTGGGGGAGGAGAGGCTACACCTTC. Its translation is CASSTLVWGRRGYTF.

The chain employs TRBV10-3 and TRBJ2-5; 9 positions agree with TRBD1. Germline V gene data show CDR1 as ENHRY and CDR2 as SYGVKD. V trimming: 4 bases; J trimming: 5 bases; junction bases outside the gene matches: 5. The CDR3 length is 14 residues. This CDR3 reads CAISGDRVMETQYF. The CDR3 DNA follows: TGTGCCATCAGTGGGGACAGGGTAATGGAGACCCAGTACTTC.

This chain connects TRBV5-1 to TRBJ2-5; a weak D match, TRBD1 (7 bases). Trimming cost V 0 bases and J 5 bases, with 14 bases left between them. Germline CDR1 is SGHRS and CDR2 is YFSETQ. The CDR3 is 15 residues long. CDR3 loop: CASSLVGGGGETQYF. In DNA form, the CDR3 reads TGCGCCAGCAGCTTGGTTGGAGGGGGCGGTGAGACCCAGTACTTC. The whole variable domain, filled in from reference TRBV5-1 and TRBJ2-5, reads KAGVTQTPRYLIKTRGQQVTLSCSPISGHRSVSWYQQTPGQGLQFLFEYFSETQRNKGNFPGRFSGRQFSNSRSEMNVSTLELGDSALYLCASSLVGGGGETQYFGPGTRLLVL.

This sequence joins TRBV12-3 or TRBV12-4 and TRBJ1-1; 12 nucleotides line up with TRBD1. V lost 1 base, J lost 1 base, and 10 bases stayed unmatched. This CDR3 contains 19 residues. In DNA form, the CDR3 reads TGTGCCAGCAGTTTAGGGCCCCGTGGGACAGGGGGCCCGAACACTGAAGCTTTCTTT. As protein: CASSLGPRGTGGPNTEAFF.

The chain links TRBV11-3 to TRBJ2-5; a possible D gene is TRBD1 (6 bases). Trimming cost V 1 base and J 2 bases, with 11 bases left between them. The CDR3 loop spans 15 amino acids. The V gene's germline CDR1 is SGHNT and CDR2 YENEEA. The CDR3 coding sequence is TGTGCCAGCAGCTTAGCTACAGGGCTACAAGAGACCCAGTACTTC. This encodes CASSLATGLQETQYF.

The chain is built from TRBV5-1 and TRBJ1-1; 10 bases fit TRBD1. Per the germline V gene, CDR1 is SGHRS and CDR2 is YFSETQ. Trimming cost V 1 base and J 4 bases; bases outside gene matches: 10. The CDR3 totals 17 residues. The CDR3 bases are TGCGCCAGCAGCTTGACCGGGACAGGGGTGGCGGGCACTGAAGCTTTCTTT. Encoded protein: CASSLTGTGVAGTEAFF.

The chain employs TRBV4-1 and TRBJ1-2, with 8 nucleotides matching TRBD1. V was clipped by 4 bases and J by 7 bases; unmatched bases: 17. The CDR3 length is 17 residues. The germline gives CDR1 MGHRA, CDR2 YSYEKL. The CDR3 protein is CASSPWVTTGEGSGYTF. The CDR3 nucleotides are TGCGCCAGCAGCCCCTGGGTTACGACAGGGGAGGGCTCTGGCTACACCTTC.

The CDR3 DNA reads TGTGCCTGGAGTGTTGGTTACGTGGAGACCCAGTACTTC. It translates to CAWSVGYVETQYF. The chain recombines TRBV30 with TRBJ2-5; D is undetermined. The CDR3 contains 13 residues. V was shortened by 0 bases and J by 5 bases, with 10 bases between the two germline ends. Germline V gene lookup returns CDR1 GTSNPN and CDR2 SVGIG (reference sequence).

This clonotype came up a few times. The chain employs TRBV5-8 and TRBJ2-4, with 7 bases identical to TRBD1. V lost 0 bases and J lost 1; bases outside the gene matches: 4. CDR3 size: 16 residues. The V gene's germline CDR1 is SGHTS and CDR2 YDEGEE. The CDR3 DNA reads TGTGCCAGCAGCTTGGGGGACAGTACGGCCAAAAACATTCAGTACTTC. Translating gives CASSLGDSTAKNIQYF.

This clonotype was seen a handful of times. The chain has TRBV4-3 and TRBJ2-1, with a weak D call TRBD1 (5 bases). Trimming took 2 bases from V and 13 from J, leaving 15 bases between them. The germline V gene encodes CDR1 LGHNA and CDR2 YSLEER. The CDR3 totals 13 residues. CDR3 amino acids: CASSQIGDGHQFF. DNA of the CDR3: TGCGCCAGCAGCCAAATAGGTGACGGACACCAGTTCTTC.

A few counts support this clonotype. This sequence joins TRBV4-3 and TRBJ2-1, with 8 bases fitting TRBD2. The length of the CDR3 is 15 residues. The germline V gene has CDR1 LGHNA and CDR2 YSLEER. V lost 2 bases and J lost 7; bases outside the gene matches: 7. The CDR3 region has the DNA TGCGCCAGCAGCCAAACTAGCGGCTACCCGAATGAGCAGTTCTTC. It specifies CASSQTSGYPNEQFF.

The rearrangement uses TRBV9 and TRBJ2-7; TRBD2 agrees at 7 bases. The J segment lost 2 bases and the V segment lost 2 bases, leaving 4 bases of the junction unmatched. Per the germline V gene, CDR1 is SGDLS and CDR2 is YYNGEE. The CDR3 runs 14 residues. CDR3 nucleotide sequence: TGTGCCAGCAGCGTCGGACTAGATACCTACGAGCAGTACTTC. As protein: CASSVGLDTYEQYF.

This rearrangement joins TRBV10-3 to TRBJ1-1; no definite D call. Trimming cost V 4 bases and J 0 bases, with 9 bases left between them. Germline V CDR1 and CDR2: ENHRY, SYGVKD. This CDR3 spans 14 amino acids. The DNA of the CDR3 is TGTGCCATCAGTGGAAGAGGGATGAACACTGAAGCTTTCTTT. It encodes CAISGRGMNTEAFF.

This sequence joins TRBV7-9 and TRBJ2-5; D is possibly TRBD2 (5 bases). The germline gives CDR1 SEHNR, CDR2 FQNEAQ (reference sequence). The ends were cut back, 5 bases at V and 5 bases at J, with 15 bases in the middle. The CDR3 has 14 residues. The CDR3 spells CASSLPGSGETQYF. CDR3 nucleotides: TGTGCCAGCAGCCTCCCTGGGAGTGGGGAGACCCAGTACTTC.

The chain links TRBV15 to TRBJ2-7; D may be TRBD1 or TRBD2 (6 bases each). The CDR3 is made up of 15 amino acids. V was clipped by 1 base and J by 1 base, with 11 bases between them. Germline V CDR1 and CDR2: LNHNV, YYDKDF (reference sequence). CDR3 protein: CATSRAGALSYEQYF. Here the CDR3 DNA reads TGTGCCACCAGCAGAGCGGGGGCCTTATCCTACGAGCAGTACTTC.

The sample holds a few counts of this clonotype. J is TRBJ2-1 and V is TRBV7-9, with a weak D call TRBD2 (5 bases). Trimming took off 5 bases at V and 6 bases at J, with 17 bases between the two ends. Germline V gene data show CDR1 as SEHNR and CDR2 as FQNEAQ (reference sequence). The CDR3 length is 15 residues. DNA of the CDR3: TGTGCCAGCAGCCCGCGGCTGCGCGGAGGCAATGAGCAGTTCTTC. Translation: CASSPRLRGGNEQFF.

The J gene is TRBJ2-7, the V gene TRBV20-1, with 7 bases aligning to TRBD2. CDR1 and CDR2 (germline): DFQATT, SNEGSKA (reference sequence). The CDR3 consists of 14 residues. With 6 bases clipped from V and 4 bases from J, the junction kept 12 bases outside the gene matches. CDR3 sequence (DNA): TGCAGTGCCCCCTGGGCGGGAGAGGAGTACGAGCAGTACTTC. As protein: CSAPWAGEEYEQYF.

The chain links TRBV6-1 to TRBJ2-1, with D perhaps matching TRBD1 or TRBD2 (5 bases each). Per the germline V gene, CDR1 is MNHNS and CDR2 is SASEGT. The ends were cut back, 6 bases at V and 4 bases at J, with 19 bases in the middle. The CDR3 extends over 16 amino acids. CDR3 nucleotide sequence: TGTGCCAGCAGCCCATCCCGGGACCATACTTACAATGAGCAGTTCTTC. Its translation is CASSPSRDHTYNEQFF.

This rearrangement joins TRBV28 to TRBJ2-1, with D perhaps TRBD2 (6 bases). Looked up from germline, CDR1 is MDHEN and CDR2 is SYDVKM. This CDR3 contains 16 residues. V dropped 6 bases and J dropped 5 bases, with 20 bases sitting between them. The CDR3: CASSISLAPGHNEQFF. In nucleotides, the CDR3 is TGTGCCAGCAGCATATCGCTAGCGCCAGGTCACAATGAGCAGTTCTTC.

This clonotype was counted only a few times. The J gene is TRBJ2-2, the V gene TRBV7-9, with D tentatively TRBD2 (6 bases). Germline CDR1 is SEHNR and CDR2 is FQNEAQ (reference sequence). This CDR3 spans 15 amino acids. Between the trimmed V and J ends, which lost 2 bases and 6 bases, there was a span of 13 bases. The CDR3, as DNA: TGTGCCAGCAGCTTATCGACTAGGCCCCCCGGGGAGCTGTTTTTT. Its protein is CASSLSTRPPGELFF.

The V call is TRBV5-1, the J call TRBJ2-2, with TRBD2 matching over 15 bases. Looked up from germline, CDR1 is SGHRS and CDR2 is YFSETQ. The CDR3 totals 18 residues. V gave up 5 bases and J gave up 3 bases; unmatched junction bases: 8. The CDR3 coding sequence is TGCGCCAGCAGACCCGGACTAGCGGGGGGGCCAGACACCGGGGAGCTGTTTTTT. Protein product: CASRPGLAGGPDTGELFF.

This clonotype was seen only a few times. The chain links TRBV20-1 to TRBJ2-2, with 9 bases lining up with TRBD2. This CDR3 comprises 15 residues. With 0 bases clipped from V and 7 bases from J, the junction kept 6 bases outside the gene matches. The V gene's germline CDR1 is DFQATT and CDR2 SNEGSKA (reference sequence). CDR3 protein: CSARDPSGKVGELFF. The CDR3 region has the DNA TGCAGTGCTAGAGACCCTAGCGGGAAGGTCGGGGAGCTGTTTTTT.

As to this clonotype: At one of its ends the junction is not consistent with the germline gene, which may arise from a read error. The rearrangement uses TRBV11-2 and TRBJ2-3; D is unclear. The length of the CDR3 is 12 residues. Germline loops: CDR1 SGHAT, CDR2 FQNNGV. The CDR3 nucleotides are TGTGCCAGCAGCTCTTCAGGAGATAAGCAGTATTTT. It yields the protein CASSSSGDKQYF.

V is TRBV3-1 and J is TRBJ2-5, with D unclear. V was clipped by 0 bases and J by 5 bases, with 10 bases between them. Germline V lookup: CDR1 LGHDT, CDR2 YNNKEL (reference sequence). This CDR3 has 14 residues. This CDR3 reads CASSQDRPTETQYF. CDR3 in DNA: TGTGCCAGCAGCCAAGATCGCCCCACGGAGACCCAGTACTTC.

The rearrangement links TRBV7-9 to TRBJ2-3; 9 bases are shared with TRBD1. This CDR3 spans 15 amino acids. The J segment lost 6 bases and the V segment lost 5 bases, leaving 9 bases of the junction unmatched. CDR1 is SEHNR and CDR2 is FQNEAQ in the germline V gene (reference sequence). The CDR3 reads CASSPLGQGSDTQYF. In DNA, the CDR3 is TGTGCCAGCAGCCCACTGGGACAGGGTTCGGATACGCAGTATTTT.

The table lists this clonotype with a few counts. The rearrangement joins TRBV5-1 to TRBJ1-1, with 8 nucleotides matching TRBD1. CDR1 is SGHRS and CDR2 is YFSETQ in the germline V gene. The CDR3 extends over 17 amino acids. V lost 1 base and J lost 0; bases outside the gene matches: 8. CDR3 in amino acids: CASSLRTGSFMNTEAFF. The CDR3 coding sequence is TGCGCCAGCAGCTTGCGGACAGGGAGTTTCATGAACACTGAAGCTTTCTTT.